A single sample is the source of the 18 T cell receptor beta chains below, sequenced in a study of T cells expressing NK-cell markers. One entry per CDR3 protein, without DNA, is what TCRdb gives after re-calling the 5' RACE reads. Its table records roughly 450,000 distinct CDR3 sequences. The sequenced sample was blood T cells: a sorted CD56 or NKG2C T cell subset, CD4+ or CD8+ T cells, or bulk PBMC T cells (not recorded which). The origin of the receptors is a woman in her 50s in good health.

This chain joins TRBV20-1 and TRBJ1-2; no DNA is available, so the TRBD1 call from TCRdb remains unchecked. The V gene's germline CDR1 is DFQATT and CDR2 SNEGSKA (reference sequence). This CDR3 region has 11 residues. CDR3 amino acids: CSAPTPGGYTF.

The V and J genes are TRBV5-1 and TRBJ2-7; without DNA, the TCRdb call of TRBD1 cannot be checked. CDR1 SGHRS and CDR2 YFSETQ come from the germline V gene. The CDR3 totals 16 residues. CDR3 residues: CASSPTGTGGRYEQYF.

The gene calls are TRBV4-1 and TRBJ2-3; the TCRdb call, TRBD2, lacks DNA for checking. This CDR3 region has 17 residues. Per germline, CDR1 MGHRA and CDR2 YSYEKL. This CDR3 is CASSHGTSGTSQDTQYF.

V gene TRBV12-3 or TRBV12-4 combines with J gene TRBJ2-1; the TCRdb D gene call, TRBD2, has no DNA to confirm it. The CDR3 totals 16 residues. This chain's CDR3 is CASSLPGLAGGREQFF.

The CDR3 protein is CASSSQGRTNTEAFF. This chain uses TRBV5-1 with TRBJ1-1. Germline-derived CDR1 and CDR2 are SGHRS and YFSETQ. This CDR3 region has 15 residues.

This chain connects TRBV6-5 to TRBJ2-1; TCRdb's assignment of TRBD1 cannot be checked, as there is no DNA. Per germline, CDR1 MNHEY and CDR2 SVGAGI. CDR3 length: 12 amino acids. The CDR3 loop is CASSPRDNEQFF.

The gene calls are TRBV29-1 and TRBJ2-2. CDR1 is SQVTM, CDR2 ANQGSEA, per germline. The CDR3 is 13 amino acids. The CDR3 sequence: CSVNQLNTGELFF.

This sequence joins TRBV20-1 and TRBJ2-1; no DNA is available, so the TRBD2 call from TCRdb remains unchecked. This CDR3 is 16 amino acids long. CDR1 is DFQATT, CDR2 SNEGSKA, per germline (reference sequence). CDR3 amino acids: CSARGIRSGDSNEQFF.

The chain carries TRBV28 and TRBJ2-3; TCRdb's D call of TRBD2 is untestable without DNA. Looked up from germline, CDR1 is MDHEN and CDR2 is SYDVKM. The CDR3 is 16 residues long. CDR3 region: CASPPGRTKPTDTQYF.

J is TRBJ1-1 and V is TRBV18; TCRdb indicates TRBD1, and absent DNA this call remains unverified. The CDR3 has 17 amino acids. CDR1 and CDR2 (germline): KGHSH, LQKENI. This chain's CDR3 is CASSPPTLLQGSSEAFF.

The V gene is TRBV30, the J gene TRBJ1-4. The CDR3 is 13 residues long. Germline V gene sequence: CDR1 GTSNPN, CDR2 SVGIG (reference sequence). The CDR3: CAWSETSGEKLFF.

The chain links TRBV19 to TRBJ2-5; TCRdb designates TRBD1, a call that cannot be tested without DNA. This CDR3 comprises 13 residues. Germline CDR1 reads LNHDA; CDR2 reads SQIVND (reference sequence). CDR3 residues: CASSGTVRETQYF.

The chain links TRBV6-5 to TRBJ1-1; there is no DNA to check the TCRdb D call of TRBD1. Per the germline V gene, CDR1 is MNHEY and CDR2 is SVGAGI. This CDR3 is built from 15 residues. CDR3 sequence reads: CASSYLRTGNTEAFF.

V gene TRBV4-1 combines with J gene TRBJ2-3. Germline values: CDR1 MGHRA, CDR2 YSYEKL. CDR3 length equals 16 residues. The CDR3 is CASSQEAGSSTDTQYF.

This chain joins TRBV10-2 and TRBJ2-5. CDR1 WSHSY and CDR2 SAAADI come from the germline V gene. The CDR3 sequence is 12 residues long. The CDR3 sequence: CASSRLPETQYF.

The rearrangement uses TRBV19 and TRBJ2-7; the D call from TCRdb, TRBD1, cannot be confirmed without DNA. Looked up from germline, CDR1 is LNHDA and CDR2 is SQIVND (reference sequence). The CDR3 has 12 amino acids. CDR3 loop: CASTSPDYEQYF.

This rearrangement joins TRBV19 to TRBJ2-3; TCRdb reports TRBD1, a call that lacks DNA to check it against. This CDR3 spans 13 amino acids. Germline CDR1 and CDR2: LNHDA and SQIVND (reference sequence). This CDR3 is CASSRDGRYTQYF.

The chain employs TRBV20-1 and TRBJ1-1; TCRdb selects TRBD1, and the lack of DNA leaves this call unchecked. The CDR3 spans 14 residues. Germline V lookup: CDR1 DFQATT, CDR2 SNEGSKA (reference sequence). This CDR3 reads CSARDRAGNTEAFF.